This T cell receptor beta chain was profiled in a study of blood T cell repertoires in COVID-19. About the study: Acute-phase and convalescent COVID-19 samples originated in the United States, Italy and Spain.

Donors were grouped by their self-reported clinical history. Between the trimmed V and J ends, which lost 7 bases and 1 base, there was a span of 11 bases. Germline loops: CDR1 SEHNR, CDR2 FQNEAQ (reference sequence). This CDR3 spans 14 amino acids. Some clones are missing from TCRdb's copy, which holds only in-frame ones; the method was immunoSEQ multiplex PCR. The data contain a few hundred thousand clones, about nine tenths of them seen just once; the ten biggest clones take up 9.5%. The rearrangement links TRBV7-9 to TRBJ2-1; D uncertain. Sequenced sample: PBMCs or T cells enriched from blood (not recorded which). This clonotype was sampled from a woman aged 40 to 50 who had recovered from COVID-19. Here the CDR3 DNA reads TGTGCCAGCACGGTTACCAGTTCCTACAATGAGCAGTTCTTC. Encoded protein: CASTVTSSYNEQFF.